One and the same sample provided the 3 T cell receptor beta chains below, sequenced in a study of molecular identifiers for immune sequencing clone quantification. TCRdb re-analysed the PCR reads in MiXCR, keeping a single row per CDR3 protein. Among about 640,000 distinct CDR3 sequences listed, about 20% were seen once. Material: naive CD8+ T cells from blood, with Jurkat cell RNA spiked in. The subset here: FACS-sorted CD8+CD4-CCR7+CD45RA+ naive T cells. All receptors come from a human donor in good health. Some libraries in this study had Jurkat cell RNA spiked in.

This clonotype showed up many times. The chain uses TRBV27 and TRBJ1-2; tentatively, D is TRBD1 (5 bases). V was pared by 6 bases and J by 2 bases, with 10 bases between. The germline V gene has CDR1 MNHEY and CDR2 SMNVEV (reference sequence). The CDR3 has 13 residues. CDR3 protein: CASRGPYNYGYTF. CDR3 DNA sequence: TGTGCCAGCAGGGGGCCCTACAACTATGGCTACACCTTC.

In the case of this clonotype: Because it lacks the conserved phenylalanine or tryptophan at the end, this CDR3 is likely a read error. The CDR3 sequence: CASSSGLVNEQFL. The DNA for the CDR3 is TGTGCCAGCAGCTCGGGACTTGTCAATGAGCAGTTCCTC. This chain links TRBV7-9 with TRBJ2-1; TRBD2 might be the D (6 bases). Germline CDR1 reads SEHNR; CDR2 reads FQNEAQ (reference sequence). The CDR3 totals 13 residues. V lost 4 bases and J 6 bases, leaving 10 bases between the germline ends.

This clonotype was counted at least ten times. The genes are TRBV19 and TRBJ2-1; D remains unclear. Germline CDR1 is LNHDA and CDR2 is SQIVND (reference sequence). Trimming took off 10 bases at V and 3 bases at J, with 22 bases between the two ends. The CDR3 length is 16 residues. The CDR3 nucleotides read TGTGCCACCACCCTCGGTCCGGTATCCCTCTACAATGAGCAGTTCTTC. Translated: CATTLGPVSLYNEQFF. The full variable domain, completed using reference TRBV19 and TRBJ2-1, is DGGITQSPKYLFRKEGQNVTLSCEQNLNHDAMYWYRQDPGQGLRLIYYSQIVNDFQKGDIAEGYSVSREKKESFPLTVTSAQKNPTAFYLCATTLGPVSLYNEQFFGPGTRLTVL.